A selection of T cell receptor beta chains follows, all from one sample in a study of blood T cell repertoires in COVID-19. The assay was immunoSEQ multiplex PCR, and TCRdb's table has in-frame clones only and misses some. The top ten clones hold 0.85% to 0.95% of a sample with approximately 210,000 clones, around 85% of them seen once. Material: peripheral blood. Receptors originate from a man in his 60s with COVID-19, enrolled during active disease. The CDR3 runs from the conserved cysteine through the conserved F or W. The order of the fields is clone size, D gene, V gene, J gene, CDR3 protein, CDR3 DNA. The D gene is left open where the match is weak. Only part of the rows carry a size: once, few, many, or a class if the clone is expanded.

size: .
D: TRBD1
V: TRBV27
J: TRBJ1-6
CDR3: CASSFSTGNSPLHF
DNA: TGTGCCAGCAGTTTTTCGACAGGGAATTCACCCCTCCACTTT

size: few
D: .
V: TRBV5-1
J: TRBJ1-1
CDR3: CASSLAGGWETEAFF
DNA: TGCGCCAGCAGCTTGGCAGGCGGATGGGAGACTGAAGCTTTCTTT

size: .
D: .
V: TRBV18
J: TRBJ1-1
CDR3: CASSPRGGDTEAFF
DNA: TGTGCCAGCTCACCGAGAGGAGGTGACACTGAAGCTTTCTTT

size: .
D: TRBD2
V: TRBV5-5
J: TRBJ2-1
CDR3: CASSLMQRGGNEQFF
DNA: TGTGCCAGCAGCTTAATGCAGCGGGGGGGCAATGAGCAGTTCTTC

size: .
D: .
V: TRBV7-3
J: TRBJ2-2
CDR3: CASSSTVNTGELFF
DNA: TGTGCCAGCAGCTCTACAGTTAACACCGGGGAGCTGTTTTTT

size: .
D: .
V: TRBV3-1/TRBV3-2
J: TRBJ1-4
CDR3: CASSQVRDEKLFF
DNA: TGTGCCAGCAGCCAAGTTAGAGATGAAAAACTGTTTTTT

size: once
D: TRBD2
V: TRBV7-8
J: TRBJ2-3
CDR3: CASSLGQLAGGIGTQYF
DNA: TGTGCCAGCAGCTTGGGCCAACTAGCGGGAGGAATCGGTACGCAGTATTTT

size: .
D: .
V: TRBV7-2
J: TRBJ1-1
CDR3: CASSLGSGMNTEAFF
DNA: TGTGCCAGCAGCTTAGGTTCGGGGATGAACACTGAAGCTTTCTTT

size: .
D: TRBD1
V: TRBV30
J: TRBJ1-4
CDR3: CAWSQDRGFEKLFF
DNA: TGTGCCTGGAGCCAGGACAGGGGCTTCGAAAAACTGTTTTTT

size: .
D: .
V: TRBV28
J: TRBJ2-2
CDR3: CASSLTTNPSGELFF
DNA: TGTGCCAGCAGTTTGACGACTAATCCCTCCGGGGAGCTGTTTTTT

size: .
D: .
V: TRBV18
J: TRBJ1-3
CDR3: CASSANRGGAGNTIYF
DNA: TGTGCCAGCTCAGCCAACCGCGGGGGCGCGGGAAACACCATATATTTT

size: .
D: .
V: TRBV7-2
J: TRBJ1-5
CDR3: CASSSTGGEQPQHF
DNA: TGTGCCAGCAGCTCCACCGGGGGAGAACAGCCCCAGCATTTT

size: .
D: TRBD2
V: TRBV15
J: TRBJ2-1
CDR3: CATSRASGRAEGNEQFF
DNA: TGTGCCACCAGCAGAGCGAGCGGGAGGGCCGAGGGAAATGAGCAGTTCTTC

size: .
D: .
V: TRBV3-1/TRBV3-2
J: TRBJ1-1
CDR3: CASSQGQVYTEAFF
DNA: TGTGCCAGCAGCCAAGGTCAGGTATACACTGAAGCTTTCTTT

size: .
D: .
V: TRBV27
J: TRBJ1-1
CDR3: CASSFAGGTEAFF
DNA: TGTGCCAGCAGTTTCGCCGGAGGCACTGAAGCTTTCTTT

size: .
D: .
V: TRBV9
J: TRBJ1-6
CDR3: CASSPSTAYNSPLHF
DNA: TGTGCCAGCAGCCCCTCGACAGCGTATAATTCACCCCTCCACTTT

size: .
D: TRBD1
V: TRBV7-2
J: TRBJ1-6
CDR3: CASSGDRYNSPLHF
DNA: TGTGCCAGCAGTGGGGACAGATATAATTCACCCCTCCACTTT

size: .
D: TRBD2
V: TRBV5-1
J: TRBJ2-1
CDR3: CASSLGGSGGSYNEQFF
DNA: TGCGCCAGCAGCTTGGGTGGGAGCGGGGGCTCCTACAATGAGCAGTTCTTC

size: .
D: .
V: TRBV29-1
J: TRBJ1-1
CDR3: CSVEDGRAEAFF
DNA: TGCAGCGTTGAAGATGGGCGTGCTGAAGCTTTCTTT

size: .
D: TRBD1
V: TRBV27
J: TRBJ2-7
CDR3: CASSPTGGGRFEQYF
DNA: TGTGCCAGCAGTCCAACAGGGGGCGGTCGGTTCGAGCAGTACTTC

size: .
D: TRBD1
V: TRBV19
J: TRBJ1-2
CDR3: CASSIGRTGMNYGYTF
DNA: TGTGCCAGTAGTATAGGGCGGACAGGGATGAACTATGGCTACACCTTC

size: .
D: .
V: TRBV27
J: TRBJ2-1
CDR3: CASGRSEDYRQEQFF
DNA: TGTGCCAGTGGCCGCTCCGAGGACTACCGCCAGGAGCAGTTCTTC

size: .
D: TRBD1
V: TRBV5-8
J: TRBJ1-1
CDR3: CASSFDRGAFF
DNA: TGTGCCAGCAGCTTCGACAGGGGAGCTTTCTTT

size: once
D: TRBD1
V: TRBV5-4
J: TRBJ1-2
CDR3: CASRGQGTNYGYTF
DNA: TGTGCCAGCAGGGGACAGGGCACAAACTATGGCTACACCTTC

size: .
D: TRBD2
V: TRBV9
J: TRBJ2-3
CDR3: CASSGSGSGADTQYF
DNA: TGTGCCAGCAGCGGTAGCGGGAGTGGCGCAGATACGCAGTATTTT

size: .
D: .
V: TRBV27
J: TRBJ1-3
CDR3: CASGSGGTGNTIYF
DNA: TGTGCCAGCGGGTCGGGGGGAACTGGAAACACCATATATTTT

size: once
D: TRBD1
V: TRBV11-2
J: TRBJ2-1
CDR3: CASSSATGTGRIREQFF
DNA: TGTGCCAGCAGCTCGGCCACCGGGACAGGGAGAATTAGAGAGCAGTTCTTC

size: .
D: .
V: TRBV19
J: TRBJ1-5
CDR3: CASSIQGRDQPQHF
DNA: TGTGCCAGTAGTATACAGGGTCGGGATCAGCCCCAGCATTTT

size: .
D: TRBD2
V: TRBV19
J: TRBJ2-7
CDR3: CASSLAASGTGVQYF
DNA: TGTGCCAGTAGCCTGGCGGCTAGCGGTACGGGTGTGCAGTACTTC

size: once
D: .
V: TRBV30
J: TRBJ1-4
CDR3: CAWTRQSIGEKLFF
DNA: TGTGCCTGGACCAGACAATCTATAGGAGAAAAACTGTTTTTT

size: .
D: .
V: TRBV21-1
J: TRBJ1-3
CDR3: CASSKDRVSGNTIYF
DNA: TGTGCCAGCAGCAAAGACCGAGTCTCTGGAAACACCATATATTTT

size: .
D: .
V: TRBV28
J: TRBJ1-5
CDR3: CASSSRGQINQPQHF
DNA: TGTGCCAGCAGTTCCCGCGGACAGATAAATCAGCCCCAGCATTTT

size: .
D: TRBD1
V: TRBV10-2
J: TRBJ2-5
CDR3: CASSEQGARQETQYF
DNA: TGCGCCAGCAGTGAGCAGGGGGCGCGGCAAGAGACCCAGTACTTC

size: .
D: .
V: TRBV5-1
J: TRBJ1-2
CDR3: CASSLNMALVAEGYTF
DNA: TGCGCCAGCAGCTTGAATATGGCGCTGGTTGCGGAGGGCTACACCTTC

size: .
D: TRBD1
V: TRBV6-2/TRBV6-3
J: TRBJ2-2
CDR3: CASSVRDRVPGELFF
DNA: TGTGCCAGCAGCGTCCGGGACAGGGTTCCCGGGGAGCTGTTTTTT

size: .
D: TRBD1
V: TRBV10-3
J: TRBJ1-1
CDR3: CATQGAVNTEAFF
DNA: TGTGCCACCCAGGGGGCGGTGAACACTGAAGCTTTCTTT

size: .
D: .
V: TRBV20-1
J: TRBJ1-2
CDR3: CSASPHSDYGYTF
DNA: TGCAGTGCTAGTCCCCATAGCGACTATGGCTACACCTTC

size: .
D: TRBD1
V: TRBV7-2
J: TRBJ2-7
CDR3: CASSPGTGGSYEQYF
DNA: TGTGCCAGCAGCCCGGGGACAGGGGGCTCCTACGAGCAGTACTTC

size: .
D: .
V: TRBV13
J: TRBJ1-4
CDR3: CASSYSGGPQKLFF
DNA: TGTGCCAGCAGCTATTCAGGAGGCCCACAGAAACTGTTTTTT

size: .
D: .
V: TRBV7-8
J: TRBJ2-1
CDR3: CASSLARSGDEFF
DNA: TGTGCCAGCAGCTTAGCAAGGAGCGGCGATGAGTTCTTC

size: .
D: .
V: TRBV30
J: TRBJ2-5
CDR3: CAWSEPNLETQYF
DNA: TGTGCCTGGAGCGAACCGAACTTGGAGACCCAGTACTTC